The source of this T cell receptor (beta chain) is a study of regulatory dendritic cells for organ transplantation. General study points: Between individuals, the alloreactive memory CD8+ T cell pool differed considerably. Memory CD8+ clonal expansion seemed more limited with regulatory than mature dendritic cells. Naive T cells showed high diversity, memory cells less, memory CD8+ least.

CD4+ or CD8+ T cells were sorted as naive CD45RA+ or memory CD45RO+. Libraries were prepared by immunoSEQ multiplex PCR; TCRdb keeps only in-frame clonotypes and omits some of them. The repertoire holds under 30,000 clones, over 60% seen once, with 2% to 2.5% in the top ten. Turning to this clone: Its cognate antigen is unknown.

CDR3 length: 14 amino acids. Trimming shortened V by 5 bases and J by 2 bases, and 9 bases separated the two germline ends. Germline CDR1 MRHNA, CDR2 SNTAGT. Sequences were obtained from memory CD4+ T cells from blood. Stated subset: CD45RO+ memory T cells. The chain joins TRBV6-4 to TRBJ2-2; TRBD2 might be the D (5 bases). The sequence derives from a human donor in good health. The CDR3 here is CASSSEGNTGELFF. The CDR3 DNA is TGTGCCAGCAGTAGCGAGGGCAACACCGGGGAGCTGTTTTTT.